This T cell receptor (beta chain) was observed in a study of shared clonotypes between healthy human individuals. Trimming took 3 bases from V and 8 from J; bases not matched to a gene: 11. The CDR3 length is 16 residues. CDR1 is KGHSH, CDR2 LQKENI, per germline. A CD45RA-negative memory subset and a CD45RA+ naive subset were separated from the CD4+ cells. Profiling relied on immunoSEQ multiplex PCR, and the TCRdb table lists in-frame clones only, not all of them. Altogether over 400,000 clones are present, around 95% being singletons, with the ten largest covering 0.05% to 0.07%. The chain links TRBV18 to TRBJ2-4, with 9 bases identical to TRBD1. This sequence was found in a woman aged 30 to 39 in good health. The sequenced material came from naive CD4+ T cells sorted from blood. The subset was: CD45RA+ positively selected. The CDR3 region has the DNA TGTGCCAGCTCACCTGGTCCGGGACAGGGAGTGGACATTCAGTACTTC. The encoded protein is CASSPGPGQGVDIQYF.